Below are 26 T cell receptor beta chains sequenced from a single sample in a study of cytomegalovirus exposure and HLA in healthy donors. The assay was immunoSEQ multiplex PCR, and TCRdb's table has in-frame clones only and misses some. This table holds about 56,000 clones, over 85% found once. The sample consisted of PBMCs. Source of these receptors: a man between 18 and 29 years old in good health and CMV-seronegative.

J is TRBJ2-1 and V is TRBV4-3, with a weak D call TRBD1 (5 bases). The germline V gene encodes CDR1 LGHNA and CDR2 YSLEER. The V and J ends lost 2 bases and 0 bases respectively, with 11 bases between them. This CDR3 has 16 amino acids. The CDR3 loop reads CASSQQGEDSYNEQFF. In DNA form, the CDR3 reads TGCGCCAGCAGCCAACAGGGCGAGGACTCCTACAATGAGCAGTTCTTC.

The gene calls are TRBV5-6 and TRBJ1-2; D may be TRBD1 (6 bases). The CDR3 has 14 amino acids. Germline-derived CDR1 and CDR2 are SGHDT and YYEEEE. With 3 bases removed from V and 7 bases from J, the gap between germline ends came to 16 bases. The CDR3 DNA reads TGTGCCAGCAGCTCCATACAGGGATGGAGTGGCTACACCTTC. This sequence encodes CASSSIQGWSGYTF.

J is TRBJ1-2 and V is TRBV11-2, with 10 bases aligning to TRBD1. With V trimmed by 4 bases and J by 4 bases, 3 bases remained unmatched. The CDR3 length is 14 residues. Germline V lookup: CDR1 SGHAT, CDR2 FQNNGV. CDR3: CASSWGQGSYGYTF. In DNA form, the CDR3 reads TGTGCCAGCAGCTGGGGACAGGGGAGCTATGGCTACACCTTC.

The V and J genes are TRBV4-3 and TRBJ2-4; D perhaps matches TRBD2 (6 bases). The CDR3 is 17 residues long. Germline CDR1 is LGHNA and CDR2 is YSLEER. With 4 bases removed from V and 4 bases from J, the gap between germline ends came to 20 bases. The CDR3, as DNA: TGCGCCAGCAGCCGGGACTTAGCCGGGGCGGGGAAAAACATTCAGTACTTC. Protein: CASSRDLAGAGKNIQYF.

The rearrangement uses TRBV6-1 and TRBJ2-7; a weak D match, TRBD2 (6 bases). The CDR3 has 14 amino acids. Germline V gene lookup returns CDR1 MNHNS and CDR2 SASEGT. V was shortened by 4 bases and J by 7 bases, with 17 bases between the two germline ends. For the CDR3, the DNA is TGTGCCAGCAGTGGGTTTGGGGGGTCTGGGGAGCAGTACTTC. Amino acids: CASSGFGGSGEQYF.

CDR3 coding DNA: TGTGCCAGCAGTCCGGACAGCTTGAACACTGAAGCTTTCTTT. Its translation is CASSPDSLNTEAFF. V gene TRBV28 combines with J gene TRBJ1-1; a possible D gene is TRBD1 (6 bases). Germline CDR1 MDHEN, CDR2 SYDVKM. The CDR3 spans 14 residues. Trimming took 5 bases from V and 0 from J, leaving 10 bases between them.

The chain combines TRBV9 with TRBJ2-5; 11 nucleotides agree with TRBD2. There are 17 residues in the CDR3. The J segment lost 1 base and the V segment lost 0 bases, leaving 5 bases of the junction unmatched. The germline V gene encodes CDR1 SGDLS and CDR2 YYNGEE. CDR3 coding DNA: TGTGCCAGCAGCGTAGCTACTAGCGGGGGCAGCCAAGAGACCCAGTACTTC. Translation gives CASSVATSGGSQETQYF.

The V call is TRBV28, the J call TRBJ1-5; D perhaps matches TRBD1 (6 bases). The CDR3 has 15 amino acids. V was pared by 6 bases and J by 1 base, with 13 bases between. Germline assignment: CDR1 MDHEN and CDR2 SYDVKM. The CDR3 DNA reads TGTGCCAGCAGCTGGACAGAAATGAGCAATCAGCCCCAGCATTTT. Protein product: CASSWTEMSNQPQHF.

The rearrangement joins TRBV29-1 to TRBJ2-3; 7 positions agree with TRBD1. Germline CDR1 SQVTM, CDR2 ANQGSEA. The V gene end was trimmed by 4 bases and the J gene end by 3 bases; junction bases not matched to a gene: 10. The CDR3 sequence is 15 residues long. The CDR3 loop is CSVVSAGGGTDTQYF. The CDR3 DNA follows: TGCAGCGTTGTTTCCGCAGGGGGTGGGACAGATACGCAGTATTTT.

Of note for this clone: Its ends do not fully match the called genes, so a read error is possible. This rearrangement joins TRBV7-2 to TRBJ2-1; no firm D call. Germline V CDR1 and CDR2: SGHTA, FQGNSA. The CDR3 consists of 12 residues. The CDR3 sequence: CASSLDRVERFF. In DNA, the CDR3 is TGTGCCAGCAGCTTAGATCGGGTGGAGCGGTTCTTC.

This clone was recorded only once. The chain links TRBV18 to TRBJ2-3; 14 bases line up with TRBD2. This CDR3 contains 16 residues. Unmatched junction bases numbered 2, after V lost 5 bases and J lost 1 base. Looked up from germline, CDR1 is KGHSH and CDR2 is LQKENI. The CDR3 coding sequence is TGTGCCAGCTCATCGGGACTAGCGGGGGGCACAGATACGCAGTATTTT. It is translated as CASSSGLAGGTDTQYF.

The rearrangement uses TRBV5-1 and TRBJ2-1; 9 bases fit TRBD2. The CDR3 covers 20 residues. J lost 2 bases, V lost 3 bases, and 18 bases had no gene match. Germline loops: CDR1 SGHRS, CDR2 YFSETQ. The CDR3 protein is CASSSEGETASGTAYNEQFF. As DNA, the CDR3 is TGCGCCAGCAGCTCCGAGGGTGAAACGGCTAGCGGGACCGCCTACAATGAGCAGTTCTTC.

The chain combines TRBV27 with TRBJ2-1; 10 bases map to TRBD1. CDR1 and CDR2 (germline): MNHEY, SMNVEV (reference sequence). After removal of 3 bases from V and 7 bases from J, the junction contained 6 bases not matched to a gene. CDR3 length: 15 amino acids. The DNA for the CDR3 is TGTGCCAGCAGTTTGGGACAGGGGTTTATAAATGAGCAGTTCTTC. This translates into CASSLGQGFINEQFF.

In this sample, this clone turned up once. The V gene is TRBV29-1, the J gene TRBJ2-7; D may be TRBD1 (5 bases). CDR1 is SQVTM, CDR2 ANQGSEA, per germline. CDR3 length: 15 residues. Trimming took 3 bases from V and 3 from J, leaving 18 bases between them. The CDR3 loop is CSVERQKGSYYEQYF. The CDR3 bases are TGCAGCGTTGAGAGACAGAAAGGATCCTACTACGAGCAGTACTTC.

V and J are TRBV7-2 and TRBJ1-2; a possible D gene is TRBD1 (5 bases). The CDR3 extends over 15 amino acids. Germline values: CDR1 SGHTA, CDR2 FQGNSA. V was shortened by 7 bases and J by 8 bases, with 23 bases between the two germline ends. This chain's CDR3 is CASKPGAGLTPGYTF. The CDR3 bases are TGTGCCAGCAAACCTGGGGCAGGGCTCACCCCCGGCTACACCTTC. Full variable domain (rest looked up from reference TRBV7-2 and TRBJ1-2): GAGVSQSPSNKVTEKGKDVELRCDPISGHTALYWYRQSLGQGLEFLIYFQGNSAPDKSGLPSDRFSAERTGGSVSTLTIQRTQQEDSAVYLCASKPGAGLTPGYTFGSGTRLTVV.

This chain uses TRBV7-9 with TRBJ2-5; 7 bases fit TRBD1. CDR3 length: 16 residues. Trimming at V came to 2 bases and at J to 2 bases, leaving 8 bases not matched to a gene. Germline values: CDR1 SEHNR, CDR2 FQNEAQ (reference sequence). The CDR3 sequence: CASSLFFGTAQETQYF. In DNA, the CDR3 is TGTGCCAGCAGCTTATTTTTCGGGACAGCACAAGAGACCCAGTACTTC.

The chain couples TRBV10-3 to TRBJ1-3; no definite D call. Deletions cut 2 bases from V and 0 bases from J, with 8 bases between. The CDR3 consists of 15 residues. Germline assignment: CDR1 ENHRY and CDR2 SYGVKD. The DNA for the CDR3 is TGTGCCATCAGTGAGAACACCTTCTCTGGAAACACCATATATTTT. It translates to CAISENTFSGNTIYF.

The chain combines TRBV28 with TRBJ1-2, with D maybe TRBD1 (6 bases). This CDR3 comprises 16 residues. Germline V CDR1 and CDR2: MDHEN, SYDVKM. V was shortened by 10 bases and J by 5 bases, with 26 bases between the two germline ends. As DNA, the CDR3 is TGTGCCACCTTCTCCTTGAGGACAGCCCAGGTGTATGGCTACACCTTC. This codes for CATFSLRTAQVYGYTF.

V is TRBV5-8 and J is TRBJ1-2; D remains unclear. This CDR3 is 14 amino acids long. Germline assignment: CDR1 SGHTS and CDR2 YDEGEE. V lost 0 bases and J 5 bases, leaving 11 bases between the germline ends. This chain's CDR3 is CASSLGVRVYGYTF. DNA for the CDR3: TGTGCCAGCAGCTTGGGTGTGAGAGTATATGGCTACACCTTC.

The chain combines TRBV7-9 with TRBJ1-1; a possible D gene is TRBD1 (6 bases). The CDR3 runs to 15 residues. Trimming left V 4 bases short and J 3 bases short, with 15 bases between. Germline values: CDR1 SEHNR, CDR2 FQNEAQ (reference sequence). This chain's CDR3 is CASSSVGGGDTEAFF. CDR3 bases: TGTGCCAGCAGCTCGGTGGGAGGGGGTGACACTGAAGCTTTCTTT.

This clone showed up just once. The chain recombines TRBV5-6 with TRBJ1-3; D not certain. In germline, CDR1 is SGHDT, CDR2 YYEEEE. There are 15 residues in the CDR3. The V end lost 0 bases, the J end lost 4 bases, and 11 bases lay between the germline ends. The CDR3 DNA reads as TGTGCCAGCAGCTTGGCCGGAGGCGGCGGAAACACCATATATTTT. Amino acid sequence: CASSLAGGGGNTIYF. Supplemented by reference TRBV5-6 and TRBJ1-3, the full variable domain reads DAGVTQSPTHLIKTRGQQVTLRCSPKSGHDTVSWYQQALGQGPQFIFQYYEEEERQRGNFPDRFSGHQFPNYSSELNVNALLLGDSALYLCASSLAGGGGNTIYFGEGSWLTVV.

CDR3 region: CASSAPLRETQYF. The CDR3 bases are TGTGCCAGCAGCGCTCCCCTGAGAGAGACCCAGTACTTC. The chain is built from TRBV5-5 and TRBJ2-5; D unresolved. V gave up 4 bases and J gave up 4 bases, with 11 bases separating them. This CDR3 contains 13 residues. Germline CDR1 is SGHKS and CDR2 is YYEKEE (reference sequence).

This clone appeared a single time. This sequence joins TRBV5-6 and TRBJ2-7, with D perhaps matching TRBD2 (5 bases). There are 14 residues in the CDR3. Trimming took off 4 bases at V and 6 bases at J, with 17 bases between the two ends. The germline CDR1 and CDR2 sequences are SGHDT and YYEEEE. Here the CDR3 DNA reads TGTGCCAGCAGCCCGAGGGCAGCAGGCGGCGAGCAGTACTTC. This sequence encodes CASSPRAAGGEQYF.

This chain joins TRBV4-1 and TRBJ2-7; D may be TRBD1 (6 bases). V lost 0 bases, J lost 4 bases, and 16 bases lay in between. This CDR3 spans 16 amino acids. The V gene's germline CDR1 is MGHRA and CDR2 YSYEKL. CDR3 region: CASSQDKQGEAYEQYF. CDR3 in DNA: TGCGCCAGCAGCCAAGATAAACAGGGTGAGGCGTACGAGCAGTACTTC.

J is TRBJ2-3 and V is TRBV4-3; 9 bases map to TRBD1. Germline loops: CDR1 LGHNA, CDR2 YSLEER. V was pared by 4 bases and J by 0 bases, with 11 bases of the junction left unmatched. The CDR3 consists of 18 residues. CDR3 in amino acids: CASSRSAGQGTSTDTQYF. As DNA, the CDR3 is TGCGCCAGCAGCCGAAGCGCGGGACAGGGAACTAGCACAGATACGCAGTATTTT.

The genes are TRBV7-2 and TRBJ1-1; D not resolved. Germline loops: CDR1 SGHTA, CDR2 FQGNSA. This CDR3 is 17 amino acids long. V lost 6 bases and J lost 0, with 20 bases in between. CDR3 DNA sequence: TGTGCCAGCAGTAACGACAAAGCCCTGCGGGTGAACACTGAAGCTTTCTTT. Amino acids: CASSNDKALRVNTEAFF.